This T cell receptor (beta chain) came from a study of cytomegalovirus exposure and HLA in healthy donors. A multiplex PCR was run with 60 Vbeta primers and 13 Jbeta primers. Profiling relied on immunoSEQ multiplex PCR, and the TCRdb table lists in-frame clones only, not all of them. In the table there are fewer than 200,000 clones, roughly 90% of which are singletons. Trimming took 0 bases from V and 3 from J, leaving 20 bases between them. Germline V lookup: CDR1 WNHNN, CDR2 SYGVQD (reference sequence). CDR3 size: 18 residues. The sample consisted of PBMCs. The receptor's source is a girl under three years old in good health and CMV-seronegative. The chain carries TRBV10-1 and TRBJ1-1; no reliable D call. CDR3 DNA: TGCGCCAGCAGTGAGTCATGGCAAGTCTTGGGCGACCACACTGAAGCTTTCTTT. This gives the protein CASSESWQVLGDHTEAFF.